This T cell receptor (beta chain) was profiled in a study of shared clonotypes between healthy human individuals (TCRdb year 2020). For the wider study: A couple of women and a few men aged 18 to 49 years were included in the cohort. Each donor's leukapheresis produced roughly between about 0.8 and 10 billion PBMCs. The study deeply sequenced blood TCR repertoires of five healthy adults to estimate repertoire size and the extent of clonotype sharing between individuals. Different laboratories and diverse techniques were used to prepare libraries and sequence TCR repertoires, to increase sequencing depth and limit assay-specific biases. For each donor, three plates each were used for CD4 naive and CD4 memory, two plates were used for CD8 naive, and one plate was used for CD8 memory.

TCR CDR3 regions were amplified from genomic DNA by multiplex PCR using the deep immunoSEQ assay. Extracted genomic DNA from each cell subset was spread evenly across all wells of several immunoSEQ 96-well plates, with each plate serving as a replicate. For sorted subsets, each replicate PCR was loaded with roughly 200 ng genomic DNA, equivalent to 25,000 to 30,000 T cell genomes. The purified libraries were quantified using a Qubit 3.0 fluorometer, sized with a Bioanalyzer 2100, and then quantified again using the KAPA Library Quantification kit. A separate single-read 150-cycle Illumina NextSeq 550 flow cell was used to sequence each immunoSEQ 96-well plate. The original pipeline was this. Because only junctional sequences without quality scores were contained in the immunoSEQ output, filtering matching that applied to full-length reads could not be performed. To assign V/J genes and CDR3, sequences were annotated using PyIR, a Python wrapper for IgBLAST v1.9, with IMGT germline references. Reads were removed for weak V/J assignments (E-value above 1e-6), missing CDR3, stop codons, out-of-frame junctions, or ambiguous translated residues. V3J clonotypes were defined as sequences sharing an identical inferred V gene, J gene, and CDR3 amino acid sequence. Percentage overlap between repertoires was calculated by dividing the number of shared unique clonotypes by the size of the smaller repertoire. Richness of each repertoire was evaluated using RTK rarefaction, the Chao1 estimator, and Recon v2.1 estimates of unobserved clonotypes. OLGA was used to compute generation probabilities for all TCRbeta clonotypes that the gDNA method yielded from a few donors. TCRdb took this table from immuneACCESS and kept in-frame rearrangements with V and J called. Such tables lack part of the clones; where checked against another copy, unresolved V genes explain under half of the gap, and the rest is unexplained. The V and J calls and clone size were taken over from that table, and D and trimming were inferred from the DNA. Recorded for this sample are about 1 million clones; about 75% of them occurred a single time. Approximately 1.5% of the sample is taken by the ten largest.

Comment on this clone: Its target antigen remains unknown. Base qualities were left out, and no much larger clone turns up one base away.

From a lookup of the germline V gene, CDR1 and CDR2 are MDHEN and SYDVKM. The CDR3 runs 13 amino acids, cysteine and phenylalanine included. Left in the record is the CDR3 DNA by itself, 39 bases read in frame from the first base. Relative to germline, V is 6 bases shorter and J is 9 bases shorter, with 15 bases between their ends. Donors were healthy HIV-negative adults with no recently reported acute infections or vaccinations. Only Caucasian adults living in Nashville, Tennessee, USA were represented among the donors. CD4+ T cells were enriched through magnetic negative selection, after which naive cells were positively selected on CD45RA and the remaining negative fraction served as the memory subset. Blood was obtained by leukapheresis, after which PBMCs were separated by Ficoll-Histopaque density gradient centrifugation and cryopreserved in liquid nitrogen vapor phase. Purity and quantity of every magnetically sorted T cell population were checked by analytical flow cytometry. Genomic DNA was isolated from each sorted fraction and quantified by UV absorbance on a Nanodrop 2000c.

Broader findings and caveats from the paper: Even with the large sequencing depth, rarefaction of the sorted-subset datasets indicated that sequencing was incomplete. Clonotypes shared by all four sorted-subset donors showed higher generation probabilities than non-shared clonotypes. Sampling was restricted to blood, and TCR repertoires in tissues likely differ from the TCR repertoires found in blood. Pairwise subsampling led to the expectation that sequencing depth would affect the degree of clonotype sharing among donors. The small number of donors limited the genetic and exposure-history diversity represented. Across a handful of donors, 5% to 6% of naive CD4, roughly 3.8% of naive CD8, 2% to 2.5% of memory CD4, and approximately 0.4% of memory CD8 clonotypes were shared. Naive subsets generally had larger estimated clonotype richness than memory subsets did.

Recombination joined TRBV28 with TRBJ2-1; a confident D gene designation cannot be given. This clonotype was obtained from a man aged 18 to 29 in good health. Sequenced input: memory CD4+ T cells sorted from blood. The sample's cell subset or site label is to be understood as: CD45RA-negative fraction. The DNA reads TGTGCCAGCAGGAATTTAGCCCTCGGTGAGCAGTTCTTC. Translation gives CASRNLALGEQFF.